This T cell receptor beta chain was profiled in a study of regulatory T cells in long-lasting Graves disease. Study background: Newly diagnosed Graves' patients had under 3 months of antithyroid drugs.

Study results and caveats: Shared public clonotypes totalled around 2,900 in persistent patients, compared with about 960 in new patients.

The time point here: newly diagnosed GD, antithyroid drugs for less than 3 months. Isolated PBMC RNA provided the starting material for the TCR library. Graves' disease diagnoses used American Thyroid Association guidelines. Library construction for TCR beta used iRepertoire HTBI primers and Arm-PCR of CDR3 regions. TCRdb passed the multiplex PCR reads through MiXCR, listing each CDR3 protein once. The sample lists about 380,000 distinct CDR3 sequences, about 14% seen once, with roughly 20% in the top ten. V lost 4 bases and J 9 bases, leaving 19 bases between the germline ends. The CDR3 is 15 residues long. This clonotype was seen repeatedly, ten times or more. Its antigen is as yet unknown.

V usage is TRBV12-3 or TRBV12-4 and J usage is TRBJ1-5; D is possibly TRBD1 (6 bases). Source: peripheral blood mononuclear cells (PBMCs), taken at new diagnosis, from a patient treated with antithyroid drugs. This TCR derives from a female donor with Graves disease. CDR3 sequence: CASSYGGGAQVPQHF. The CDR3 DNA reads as TGTGCCAGCAGTTATGGGGGGGGGGCCCAGGTGCCCCAGCATTTT.